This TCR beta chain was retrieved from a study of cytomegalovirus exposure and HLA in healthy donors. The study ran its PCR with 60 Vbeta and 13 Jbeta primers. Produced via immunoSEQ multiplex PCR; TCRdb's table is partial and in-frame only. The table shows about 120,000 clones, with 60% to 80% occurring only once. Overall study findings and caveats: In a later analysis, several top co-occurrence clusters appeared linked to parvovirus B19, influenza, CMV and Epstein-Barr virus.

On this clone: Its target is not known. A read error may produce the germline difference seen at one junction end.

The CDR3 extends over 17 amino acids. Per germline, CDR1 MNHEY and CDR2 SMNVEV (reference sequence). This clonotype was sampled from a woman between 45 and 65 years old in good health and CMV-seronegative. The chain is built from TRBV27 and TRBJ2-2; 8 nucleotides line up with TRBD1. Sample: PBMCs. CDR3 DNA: TGTGCCAGCAGTATATCGGGACAGGTCACTCGACCCTGGGAGCTGTTTTTT. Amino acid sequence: CASSISGQVTRPWELFF.